These 20 T cell receptor beta chains share one sample of origin, sequenced in a study of T cell responses to AZD1222 COVID-19 vaccine. This table comes from immunoSEQ multiplex PCR, and its TCRdb copy is limited to in-frame clones, with some not included. The sample lists 90,000 to 120,000 clones; 70% to 90% were seen once. The sequencing used peripheral blood, collected 28 days after the second AZD1222 dose. The receptors here all came from an adult who received the AZD1222 COVID-19 vaccine.

The chain links TRBV20-1 to TRBJ2-1, with D unresolved. Germline CDR1 and CDR2: DFQATT and SNEGSKA (reference sequence). The CDR3 contains 11 residues. Trimming removed 3 bases at V and 8 bases at J, with 8 bases between. The chain's CDR3 is CSASLVYEQFF. The CDR3 DNA reads TGCAGTGCTAGTTTGGTCTATGAGCAGTTCTTC.

Concerning this clone: Its ends do not fully match the called genes, so a read error is possible. The J gene is TRBJ1-6, the V gene TRBV6-1, with TRBD1 matching 10 bases. Germline assignment: CDR1 MNHNS and CDR2 SASEGT. This CDR3 spans 15 amino acids. CDR3: CASSEGQGGVSPLHF. CDR3 DNA: TGTGCCAGCAGCGAAGGACAGGGGGGAGTTTCACCCCTCCACTTT.

The gene calls are TRBV5-5 and TRBJ2-1; 7 bases line up with TRBD1. CDR3 size: 15 residues. Trimming cost V 5 bases and J 1 base; bases outside gene matches: 6. Germline V lookup: CDR1 SGHKS, CDR2 YYEKEE (reference sequence). CDR3 sequence reads: CASSLGQASYNEQFF. The CDR3 nucleotides read TGTGCCAGCAGTCTCGGACAGGCATCCTACAATGAGCAGTTCTTC. Filled out from reference TRBV5-5 and TRBJ2-1, the complete variable domain reads DAGVTQSPTHLIKTRGQQVTLRCSPISGHKSVSWYQQVLGQGPQFIFQYYEKEERGRGNFPDRFSARQFPNYSSELNVNALLLGDSALYLCASSLGQASYNEQFFGPGTRLTVL.

This clone is a singleton in its sample. V and J are TRBV7-9 and TRBJ1-3, with D unclear. In germline, CDR1 is SEHNR, CDR2 FQNEAQ (reference sequence). This CDR3 has 14 amino acids. Trimming left V 5 bases short and J 2 bases short, with 10 bases between. The CDR3 nucleotides read TGTGCCAGCAGCCGAGAGAGGGCTGGAAACACCATATATTTT. It is translated as CASSRERAGNTIYF.

This rearrangement joins TRBV4-1 to TRBJ2-7; D gene unclear. The germline gives CDR1 MGHRA, CDR2 YSYEKL. Between the trimmed V and J ends, which lost 2 bases and 7 bases, there was a span of 15 bases. The length of the CDR3 is 14 residues. The CDR3 DNA reads as TGCGCCAGCAGCCAACAGGACGTTTACCCAGAGCAGTACTTC. It yields the protein CASSQQDVYPEQYF.

The chain carries TRBV14 and TRBJ1-4, with a tentative D call TRBD1 (5 bases). V lost 0 bases and J 6 bases, leaving 11 bases between the germline ends. This CDR3 is 15 amino acids long. Germline CDR1 SGHDN, CDR2 FVKESK. The CDR3 coding sequence is TGTGCCAGCAGCCAAGACAAGGGGTGGCATGAAAAACTGTTTTTT. Its translation: CASSQDKGWHEKLFF.

This sequence joins TRBV3-1 (or the pseudogene TRBV3-2) and TRBJ2-5; TRBD2 matches 7 bases. Germline V gene data show CDR1 as LGHDT and CDR2 as YNNKEL (reference sequence). J lost 5 bases, V lost 0 bases, and 3 bases had no gene match. The CDR3 loop spans 14 amino acids. The CDR3 bases are TGTGCCAGCAGCCAAGATTTGGGGGGGGAGACCCAGTACTTC. Translating gives CASSQDLGGETQYF.

The rearrangement links TRBV21-1 to TRBJ1-5; TRBD1, the D gene given by the table, was not confirmed from the DNA. TRBV21-1 is labeled a pseudogene. The CDR3 length is 15 residues. The CDR3 DNA is TGTGCCAGCAGCAAAGAAAGACAGGGGTTCCAGCCCCAGCATTTT. Translated, it gives CASSKERQGFQPQHF.

This chain links TRBV5-5 with TRBJ2-5; TRBD2 is a possible D gene (6 bases). CDR3 length: 13 residues. Germline V CDR1 and CDR2: SGHKS, YYEKEE (reference sequence). V was trimmed by 0 bases and J by 5 bases, leaving 8 bases between them. In DNA form, the CDR3 reads TGTGCCAGCAGCTTGGTTGGGGGGGAGACCCAGTACTTC. Protein: CASSLVGGETQYF.

This chain uses TRBV30 with TRBJ2-7, with 7 bases aligning to TRBD2. Germline loops: CDR1 GTSNPN, CDR2 SVGIG (reference sequence). Trimming cost V 1 base and J 6 bases; bases outside gene matches: 0. This CDR3 contains 11 residues. The CDR3 DNA reads as TGTGCCTGGAGTGGGGGGGGCGAGCAGTACTTC. Translated, it gives CAWSGGGEQYF.

The gene calls are TRBV4-1 and TRBJ1-1, with 7 bases fitting TRBD1. The germline CDR1 and CDR2 sequences are MGHRA and YSYEKL. Unmatched junction bases numbered 12, after V lost 1 base and J lost 1 base. There are 18 residues in the CDR3. CDR3 amino acids: CASSQGVTGLGGNTEAFF. The CDR3 region has the DNA TGCGCCAGCAGCCAAGGGGTGACAGGGCTCGGCGGGAACACTGAAGCTTTCTTT.

A single count supports this clone. The chain has TRBV18 and TRBJ2-4; 13 bases map to TRBD2. The CDR3 covers 16 residues. Losses at the gene ends were 8 bases for V and 8 bases for J; bases not matched to a gene: 12. CDR1 and CDR2 (germline): KGHSH, LQKENI. CDR3 region: CASTRTSGSSVDIQYF. The DNA of the CDR3 is TGTGCCAGCACCAGGACTAGCGGGAGTAGTGTTGACATTCAGTACTTC.

The chain's CDR3 is CASSFYEQYF. For the CDR3, the DNA is TGTGCCAGCAGCTTTTACGAGCAGTACTTC. The chain combines TRBV2 with TRBJ2-7, with unresolved D. V lost 6 bases and J lost 4, with 4 bases in between. The CDR3 spans 10 residues. Germline V gives CDR1 SNHLY, CDR2 FYNNEI.

V usage is TRBV4-2 and J usage is TRBJ2-3; 12 bases agree with TRBD2. J gave up 4 bases and V 1 base, and 0 bases lay outside the gene matches. Germline values: CDR1 LGHNA, CDR2 YNFKEQ. The CDR3 consists of 15 residues. The chain's CDR3 is CASSQGLAGADTQYF. The CDR3 nucleotides are TGTGCCAGCAGCCAAGGACTAGCGGGAGCAGATACGCAGTATTTT.

The rearrangement links TRBV7-7 to TRBJ2-3; D is possibly TRBD2 (5 bases). V lost 2 bases and J lost 2, with 14 bases in between. The CDR3 is made up of 16 amino acids. The V gene's germline CDR1 is SSHAT and CDR2 FNYEAQ (reference sequence). CDR3 nucleotides: TGTGCCAGCAGCTTAAAATCAGCGGCCCTCACAGATACGCAGTATTTT. Protein sequence: CASSLKSAALTDTQYF. Using reference TRBV7-7 and TRBJ2-3 for the parts outside the CDR3, the full variable domain is GAGVSQSPRYKVTKRGQDVTLRCDPISSHATLYWYQQALGQGPEFLTYFNYEAQPDKSGLPSDRFSAERPEGSISTLTIQRTEQRDSAMYRCASSLKSAALTDTQYFGPGTRLTVL.

A remark on this clone: Other nucleotide sequences in the sample specify the same CDR3. Here the CDR3 DNA reads TGTGCCAGCAGTAGGGGGAACACCGGGGAGCTGTTTTTT. It yields the protein CASSRGNTGELFF. The gene calls are TRBV6-5 and TRBJ2-2, with D maybe TRBD1 (5 bases). The CDR3 is made up of 13 amino acids. V dropped 5 bases and J dropped 1 base, with 5 bases sitting between them. The germline V gene encodes CDR1 MNHEY and CDR2 SVGAGI.

J is TRBJ1-4 and V is TRBV9; weak D call: TRBD1 (6 bases). Germline values: CDR1 SGDLS, CDR2 YYNGEE. V lost 2 bases and J lost 5, with 16 bases in between. This CDR3 region has 16 residues. CDR3 sequence: CASSVSWYRENEKLFF. CDR3 sequence (DNA): TGTGCCAGCAGCGTTTCGTGGTACAGGGAAAATGAAAAACTGTTTTTT. Supplemented by reference TRBV9 and TRBJ1-4, the full variable domain reads DSGVTQTPKHLITATGQRVTLRCSPRSGDLSVYWYQQSLDQGLQFLIQYYNGEERAKGNILERFSAQQFPDLHSELNLSSLELGDSALYFCASSVSWYRENEKLFFGSGTQLSVL.

This chain links TRBV14 with TRBJ2-7; 10 bases align to TRBD2. The CDR3 loop spans 14 amino acids. The germline V gene encodes CDR1 SGHDN and CDR2 FVKESK. V shed 3 bases and J 3 bases; nucleotides not matched to a gene: 2. CDR3 in amino acids: CASSQGLAIYEQYF. In DNA form, the CDR3 reads TGTGCCAGCAGCCAGGGACTAGCGATCTACGAGCAGTACTTC.

V usage is TRBV19 and J usage is TRBJ1-1, with D hard to call. CDR1 is LNHDA, CDR2 SQIVND, per germline (reference sequence). This CDR3 comprises 15 residues. V was trimmed by 5 bases and J by 0 bases, leaving 13 bases between them. The CDR3 nucleotides read TGTGCCAGTAGTTTGGGCGTCATGATGAACACTGAAGCTTTCTTT. Encoded protein: CASSLGVMMNTEAFF.

The rearrangement joins TRBV14 to TRBJ1-1; D not certain. The CDR3 has 15 amino acids. Trimming shortened V by 0 bases and J by 1 base, and 9 bases separated the two germline ends. Germline values: CDR1 SGHDN, CDR2 FVKESK. CDR3 amino acids: CASSQDFARNTEAFF. Written as DNA, the CDR3 is TGTGCCAGCAGCCAAGATTTCGCCAGGAACACTGAAGCTTTCTTT.